The following is a TCR beta chain sequence with its context. Its antigen remains unknown. Antigen-specific CD4+ T cells expanded by the ViraFEST assay with viral peptide pools were then sequenced. CD4+ T cells were isolated after about nine days of culture. SARS-CoV-2 infected the person between March and December 2020, as confirmed by PCR. Clones were sequenced by immunoSEQ multiplex PCR, and TCRdb holds only the in-frame ones, with some missing. The table includes 35,000 to 55,000 clones, roughly 70% detected once. The source of the sample is a study of vaccination effects on CD4 cells after COVID-19. Study observations and caveats: Marked contraction was observed in infection-induced and vaccine-induced clones late after vaccination.

The V and J ends lost 0 bases and 5 bases respectively, with 8 bases between them. CDR3 size: 12 residues. Germline V lookup: CDR1 GTSNPN, CDR2 SVGIG (reference sequence). The sequence was obtained from a human donor who had a prior SARS-CoV-2 infection. The chain has TRBV30 and TRBJ2-7; no reliable D call. Material: CD4+ T cells from PBMCs cultured with a peptide pool, obtained before COVID-19 vaccination. The CDR3 region is CAWSVMDHEQYF. CDR3 nucleotide sequence: TGTGCCTGGAGTGTAATGGACCACGAGCAGTACTTC.